This TCR beta chain was documented in a study of T cell responses to AZD1222 COVID-19 vaccine. Study results and caveats: At baseline, seropositivity was found in only six or seven AZD1222 recipients. A rise in Spike-specific TCR breadth and depth followed two AZD1222 doses. Donors were chiefly white British, with a greater number of females, and clonal diversity was perhaps underestimated.

Trimming cost V 4 bases and J 3 bases, with 12 bases left between them. Germline V CDR1 and CDR2: MDHEN, SYDVKM. The CDR3 runs 14 residues. Comment on this clone: Its antigen is as yet unknown.

TCRdb's table, derived via immunoSEQ multiplex PCR, lists solely in-frame clones and lacks some. There are 120,000 or so clones in the sample; approximately 90% occur only once, and approximately 7.6% lies in the top ten. This chain connects TRBV28 to TRBJ2-5; either TRBD1 or TRBD2 may supply D (5 bases each). Sequences were derived from peripheral blood, sampled on day 0 of AZD1222 vaccination. This clonotype was obtained from an adult in good health. In DNA, the CDR3 is TGTGCCAGCAGTTCCGGGGCCCTTAAAGAGACCCAGTACTTC. Translated: CASSSGALKETQYF.